This TCR beta chain is drawn from a study of T cells in Graves' hyperthyroidism and ophthalmopathy. Regions amplified from RNA transcripts were the TCR beta CDR3 regions. The HTBI primer set served for first-round RT-PCR of the TCR CDR3. MiXCR, applied by TCRdb to the multiplex PCR reads, yields one record per CDR3 protein. The sample has fewer than 650,000 distinct CDR3 sequences; around 15% are singletons. Sequenced input: blood. The source is a woman between 40 and 50 years old with Graves' hyperthyroidism.

CDR3 sequence: CATTTELTSNYGYTF. As DNA, the CDR3 is TGTGCCACTACGACAGAGCTGACATCTAACTATGGCTACACCTTC. V gene TRBV19 combines with J gene TRBJ1-2; D possibly corresponds to TRBD1 (5 bases). With 10 bases removed from V and 0 bases from J, the gap between germline ends came to 18 bases. Germline CDR1 and CDR2: LNHDA and SQIVND (reference sequence). The CDR3 spans 15 residues.